Below, one T cell receptor beta chain is given with its context. Its antigen remains unidentified. No quality values exist for individual bases; no much larger clone is one base distant. Libraries were prepared through RACE. TCRdb shows the sequencer as NextSeq 500. Library preparation attached unique molecular identifiers to individual cDNA molecules for quantitative, reproducible TCR counting. For every blood RNA sample, sequencing covered both the TCR alpha and TCR beta chains. As for how the authors treated the data: The median number of TCRs per sample was some 100,000, ranging from roughly 23,224 to 690,600. V, J and CDR3 annotation of the TCR reads was carried out using the Decombinator software suite. Every sample was subsampled to the same number of TCRs (28,000) for the PS versus PT1 abundance plots. Expanded TCRs were defined as absent before sensitization and observed at least eight times at the 2-week time point. The raw public reads went through TCRdb reprocessing: fastp at Q25, MiXCR clone calling, in-frame beta chains kept. CDR3 protein sequences are deduplicated, and each keeps its most common genes and DNA. For this entry, the V and J calls and clone size follow TCRdb and not the study's own pipeline. Across this sample there are around 380,000 distinct CDR3 sequences, with more than 4.5% seen only once. 2% to 2.5% of the sample goes to the ten largest clones.

This entry is derived from a study of human T cells and chemical hapten exposure (dated by TCRdb to about 2021). The study in broad terms: For sensitization, 2% DPC in acetone was applied to a 2 cm by 2 cm area of upper inner arm skin. Throughout the approximately 25-week study period, patients were also given weekly therapeutic DPC doses on the scalp. Patch tests used Finn chambers with 0.01% DPC on the upper back, scored after 6 days by International Contact Dermatitis Research Group standards. Most of the patients in the cohort were female, and the cohort covered alopecia areata with under or over 50% scalp involvement, alopecia totalis and alopecia universalis. Libraries were combined into a pool for sequencing, and differences in TCR yield between samples came mainly from small differences in library volumes within the pool. Peripheral blood TCR repertoire changes were tracked in vivo in alopecia patients during primary and secondary sensitization to the hapten diphenylcyclopropenone (DPC). Blood samples were taken from patients before sensitization (week 0) and then at 2, 6 and about 24 weeks after DPC sensitization. Blood for TCR sequencing was provided by twenty-nine alopecia patients at one to four time points (pre-sensitization, 2, 6 and 24 weeks).

The CDR1 and CDR2 encoded by the germline V gene (reference sequence) are SEHNR and FQNEAQ. V is pruned by 8 bases and J by 8 bases, leaving 8 bases of the junction without a gene match. The CDR3, cysteine through phenylalanine, is 13 amino acids long. Only the CDR3 region is kept as DNA, spanning 39 bases read in frame from base 1. General findings and caveats noted by the study authors: DPC sensitization did not change how many TCRs were above 1 in 1000 frequency, and no evidence was found of alterations in global repertoire structure. A positive correlation was found between the number of PT1 expanded TCRs and patch test score, with significance reached at thresholds 8, 16 and 32 but not 4. Expanded TCRs formed significantly more large CDR3 similarity clusters than pre-sensitization or healthy control sets, consistent with antigen-driven responses. Because all patients had alopecia, a presumed autoimmune disease, the immune response of the patients might differ from that of healthy individuals. Repeated subsampling changed both the strength of the expansion versus patch-test correlation and the threshold at which that correlation became significant.

The time point label here, explained by the study, means: patch test 1, 2 weeks after DPC sensitization. Explained via the paper, the treatment or condition label denotes: therapeutic diphenylcyclopropenone sensitization with weekly scalp DPC. Blood at each patch-test visit was drawn before the patch test was applied. Eligible patients were aged 18 to 70, diagnosed with alopecia, deemed suitable for DPC therapy, and excluded if pregnant. Total RNA was isolated from unfractionated whole blood collected in Tempus Blood RNA tubes. The sequencing used whole blood, collected in connection with sensitization to the hapten diphenylcyclopropenone (DPC). This clonotype was sampled from a woman aged 45-65 years with alopecia areata. Some clones in this sample may be carry-over from other donors' samples. The V and J segments used are TRBV7-9 and TRBJ2-1, with 8 junctional bases fitting TRBD1. The DNA sequence is as follows: TGTGCCAGCCGGGGGACAGGATGGGATGAGCAGTTCTTC. This translates into CASRGTGWDEQFF. Beyond the CDR3, the reference TRBV7-9 and TRBJ2-1 genes provide the residues; the full variable domain reads: DTGVSQNPRHKITKRGQNVTFRCDPISEHNRLYWYRQTLGQGPEFLTYFQNEAQLEKSRLLSDRFSAERPKGSFSTLEIQRTEQGDSAMYLCASRGTGWDEQFFGPGTRLTVL.